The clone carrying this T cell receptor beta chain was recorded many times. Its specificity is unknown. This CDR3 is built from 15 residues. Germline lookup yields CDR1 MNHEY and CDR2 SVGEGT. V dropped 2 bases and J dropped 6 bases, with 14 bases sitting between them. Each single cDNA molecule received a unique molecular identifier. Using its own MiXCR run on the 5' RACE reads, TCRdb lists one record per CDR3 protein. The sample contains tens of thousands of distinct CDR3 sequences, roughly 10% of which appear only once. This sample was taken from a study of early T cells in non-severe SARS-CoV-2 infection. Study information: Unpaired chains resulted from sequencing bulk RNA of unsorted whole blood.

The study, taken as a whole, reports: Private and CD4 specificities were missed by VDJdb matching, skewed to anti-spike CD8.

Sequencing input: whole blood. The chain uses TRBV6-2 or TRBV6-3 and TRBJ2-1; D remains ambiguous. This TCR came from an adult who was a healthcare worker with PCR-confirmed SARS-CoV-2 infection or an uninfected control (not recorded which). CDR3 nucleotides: TGTGCCAGCAGTTACGGTGGGCGGAATGGCAATGAGCAGTTCTTC. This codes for CASSYGGRNGNEQFF.